This T cell receptor beta chain was sequenced for a study of CD8+CD57+ T cells in acquired aplastic anemia. Findings and limits, study-wide: Both patients and controls carried the same twenty-nine CD8+ CDR3 sequences. Patient and control CD8+ Simpson's diversity was not significantly different.

There are many counts of this clonotype. Its antigen is still unknown. The sequenced patients had an expansion of CD8+CD57+ cells seen by flow cytometry. The study profiled TCR beta VDJ and CDR3 using genomic DNA as template. A single record per CDR3 protein comes from TCRdb applying MiXCR to the reads. The repertoire includes roughly 200,000 distinct CDR3 sequences, 50% to 65% of them detected once, and about 39% sits in the top ten. Germline values: CDR1 MNHEY, CDR2 SMNVEV (reference sequence). There are 13 residues in the CDR3. The V gene lost 5 bases and the J gene lost 3 bases, with 8 bases spanning the gap.

Source material: sorted CD4+, CD8+, or CD8+CD57+ T cells (not recorded which) from PBMCs. The receptor was derived from a human donor with aplastic anemia. The V call is TRBV27, the J call TRBJ1-5; D is ambiguous. The CDR3 is CASSADINQPQHF. CDR3 DNA sequence: TGTGCCAGCAGTGCCGACATCAATCAGCCCCAGCATTTT.